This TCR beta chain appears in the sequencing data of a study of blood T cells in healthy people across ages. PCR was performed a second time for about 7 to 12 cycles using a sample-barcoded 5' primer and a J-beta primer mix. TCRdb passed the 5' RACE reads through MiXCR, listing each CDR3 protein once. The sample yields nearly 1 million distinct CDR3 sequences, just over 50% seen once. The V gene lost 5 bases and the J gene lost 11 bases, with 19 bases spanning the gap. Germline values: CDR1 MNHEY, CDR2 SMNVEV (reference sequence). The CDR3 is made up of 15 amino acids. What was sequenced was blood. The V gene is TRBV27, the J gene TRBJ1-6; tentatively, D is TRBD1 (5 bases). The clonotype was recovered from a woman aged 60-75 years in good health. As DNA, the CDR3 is TGTGCCAGCAGTGCCGCCGGGACGTTGGATGCACCCCTCCACTTT. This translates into CASSAAGTLDAPLHF.